This T cell receptor (beta chain) stems from a study of cytomegalovirus exposure and HLA in healthy donors. This CDR3 region has 12 residues. CDR1 SNHLY and CDR2 FYNNEI come from the germline V gene. Amplification used 60 Vbeta primers and 13 Jbeta primers. Sequencing used immunoSEQ multiplex PCR; TCRdb keeps in-frame clones, though not all of them. The sample lists around 78,000 clones, around 85% seen once, with 2.4% in the top ten. The receptor was derived from a woman aged 45-65 years in good health and CMV-seronegative. The rearrangement links TRBV2 to TRBJ2-7; D unresolved. Specimen: PBMCs. The CDR3 DNA reads as TGTGTCTCCGCGGAGAGCTCCTACGAGCAGTACTTC. Translating gives CVSAESSYEQYF.